The clone carrying this T cell receptor beta chain was detected many times. The source of the sample is a study of early T cells in non-severe SARS-CoV-2 infection. V shed 0 bases and J shed 7 bases, with 12 bases lying between them. The V gene's germline CDR1 is ENHRY and CDR2 SYGVKD. This CDR3 spans 14 amino acids. The library protocol tagged individual cDNA molecules with unique molecular identifiers. In TCRdb, the 5' RACE reads were re-called with MiXCR into one record per CDR3 protein. The repertoire holds 75,000 to 100,000 distinct CDR3 sequences, with about 15% as singletons. The clonotype comes from an adult who was a healthcare worker with PCR-confirmed SARS-CoV-2 infection or an uninfected control (not recorded which). Sequences were obtained from whole blood. The chain couples TRBV10-3 to TRBJ1-1; perhaps TRBD1 as D (6 bases). CDR3 in DNA: TGTGCCATCAGTGAGTCAAGGGGGTCCAGTGAAGCTTTCTTT. Amino acids: CAISESRGSSEAFF.